This record looks at one TCR beta chain sequence and its context. Its antigen remains unidentified. Some clones are missing from TCRdb's copy, which holds only in-frame ones; the method was immunoSEQ multiplex PCR. The sample holds 180,000 or so clones, about 93% seen once. The CDR3 consists of 13 residues. V shed 7 bases and J shed 9 bases, with 19 bases lying between them. The germline V gene encodes CDR1 MNHEY and CDR2 SMNVEV (reference sequence). This entry belongs to a study of T cell responses to AZD1222 COVID-19 vaccine. Study observations and caveats: With dominance at 160-218 and 743-854, vaccine-associated CD4 TCRs spanned spike. Breadth and depth of Spike-specific TCRs rose after two AZD1222 doses.

Material: peripheral blood, obtained 28 days after the second AZD1222 dose. This TCR came from an adult who received the AZD1222 COVID-19 vaccine. The chain uses TRBV27 and TRBJ2-7; D is perhaps TRBD1 (8 bases). The CDR3 is CASKGQGAGVQYF. CDR3 nucleotides: TGTGCCAGCAAGGGGCAGGGGGCGGGGGTGCAGTACTTC.